This TCR beta chain was retrieved from a study of regulatory T cells in long-lasting Graves disease. Study background: Over 5 years of antithyroid drugs with positive TSH receptor antibodies was taken to mean persistent Graves' disease.

This clonotype showed up many times. CDR3 regions were amplified by Arm-PCR using iRepertoire HTBI primers to build TCR beta libraries. TCRdb recomputed calls from the multiplex PCR reads with MiXCR, one row per CDR3 protein. The sample has around 450,000 distinct CDR3 sequences, 20% to 25% seen once; the top ten hold roughly 7%. Time point meaning: persistent/refractory GD, antithyroid drugs over 5 years with positive TRAb. Extracted PBMC RNA gave rise to the TCR library. The TCR was taken from a female donor with Graves disease. The sequences come from peripheral blood mononuclear cells (PBMCs), collected when the disease was refractory, from a patient treated with antithyroid drugs.

In DNA, the CDR3 is TGTGCCAGCAGTCCAAAACCAGCGGGAATTATTGAGACCCAGTACTTC. Its protein is CASSPKPAGIIETQYF. V gene TRBV28 combines with J gene TRBJ2-5; TRBD2 matches 7 bases. Germline values: CDR1 MDHEN, CDR2 SYDVKM. V gave up 5 bases and J gave up 5 bases; unmatched junction bases: 14. This CDR3 has 16 amino acids.